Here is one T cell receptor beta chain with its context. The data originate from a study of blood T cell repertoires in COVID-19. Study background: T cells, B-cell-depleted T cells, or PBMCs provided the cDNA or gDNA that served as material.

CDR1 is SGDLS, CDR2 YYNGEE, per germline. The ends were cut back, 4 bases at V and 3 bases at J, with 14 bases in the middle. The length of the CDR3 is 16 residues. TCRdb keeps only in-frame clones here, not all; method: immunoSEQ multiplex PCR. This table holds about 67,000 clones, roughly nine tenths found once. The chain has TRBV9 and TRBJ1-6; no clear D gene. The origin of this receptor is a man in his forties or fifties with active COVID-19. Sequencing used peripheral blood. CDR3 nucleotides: TGTGCCAGCAGCCGTGGCCCCCTCGACTATAATTCACCCCTCCACTTT. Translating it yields CASSRGPLDYNSPLHF.